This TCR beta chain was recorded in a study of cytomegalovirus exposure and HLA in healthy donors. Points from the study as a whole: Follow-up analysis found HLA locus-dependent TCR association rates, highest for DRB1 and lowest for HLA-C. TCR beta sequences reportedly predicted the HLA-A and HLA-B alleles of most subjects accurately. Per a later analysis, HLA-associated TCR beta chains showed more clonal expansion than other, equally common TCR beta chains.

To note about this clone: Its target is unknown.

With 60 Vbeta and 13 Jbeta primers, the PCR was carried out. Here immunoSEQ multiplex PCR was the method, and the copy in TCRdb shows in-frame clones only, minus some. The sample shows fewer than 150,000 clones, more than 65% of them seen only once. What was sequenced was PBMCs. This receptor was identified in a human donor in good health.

CDR3 sequence reads: CASSLVPPRDTPFRANVLTF. The DNA for the CDR3 is TGTGCCAGCAGTTTAGTACCCCCCCGGGACACCCCATTTCGGGCCAACGTCCTGACTTTC. The rearrangement links TRBV27 to TRBJ2-6; a weak D match, TRBD1 (6 bases). V lost 2 bases and J 5 bases, leaving 25 bases between the germline ends. CDR1 and CDR2 from the germline V gene are MNHEY and SMNVEV (reference sequence). This CDR3 has 20 amino acids.